In this sample, the clone carrying this T cell receptor (beta chain) turned up once. Germline assignment: CDR1 SGDLS and CDR2 YYNGEE. The CDR3 is 13 residues long. The V and J ends lost 4 bases and 8 bases respectively, with 15 bases between them. Produced via immunoSEQ multiplex PCR; TCRdb's table is partial and in-frame only. The profile shows some 130,000 clones, 80% to 95% of them singletons. These data are taken from a study of control samples from healthy donors and cancer patients. Sequenced sample: blood. This rearrangement joins TRBV9 to TRBJ1-2; D unclear. The receptor comes from a man between 18 and 29 years old in good health. The CDR3 sequence: CASSPRGSHGYTF. CDR3 coding DNA: TGTGCCAGCAGCCCCCGGGGATCCCACGGCTACACCTTC.